This T cell receptor (beta chain) was retrieved from a study of blood T cells in healthy people across ages. Broader study findings: TCR beta diversity per million T cells fell roughly linearly with age. No conclusive comparison of naive versus antigen-experienced cells was possible with unsorted PBMCs.

In terms of origin and age, donors were healthy Caucasian individuals from Russia aged about 6 to 90. Each individual donor underwent a draw of roughly 10 milliliters of peripheral blood. Trimming stripped 2 bases from V and 6 bases from J, with 14 bases between. The CDR3 is 14 residues long. In germline, CDR1 is MDHEN, CDR2 SYDVKM. A second PCR of about 7 to 12 cycles used a sample-barcoded 5' primer and a J-beta primer mix. TCRdb re-called the 5' RACE reads through MiXCR, storing one row per CDR3 protein. The data contain roughly 1.4 million distinct CDR3 sequences, approximately 63% of them singletons. About this clonotype itself: What it binds is not known.

The TCR originated in a man aged 18 to 30 in good health. The chain links TRBV28 to TRBJ2-7, with a weak D call TRBD1 (6 bases). The material sequenced was blood. CDR3 DNA: TGTGCCAGCAGTTTAGTCCTACAGGGTGCCGAGCAGTACTTC. Translation: CASSLVLQGAEQYF.